The 24 T cell receptor beta chains below all came from one sample that was sequenced in a study of blood T cells in healthy people across ages. Alongside a J-beta primer mix, a sample-barcoded 5' primer served in a second PCR lasting about 7 to 11 cycles. TCRdb called the 5' RACE reads again in MiXCR, with one record for every CDR3 protein. The data hold over a million distinct CDR3 sequences, with approximately 42% observed a single time. Sequenced material: blood. The receptors originated from a woman aged 18-29 years in good health.

This clonotype was detected a few times. The chain has TRBV10-3 and TRBJ2-5; 9 bases fit TRBD2. CDR1 is ENHRY, CDR2 SYGVKD, per germline. J was trimmed by 5 bases and V by 10 bases; bases with no gene match: 8. The CDR3 extends over 13 amino acids. For the CDR3, the DNA is TGTGCCACTACAACCGGACTAGCGGAGACCCAGTACTTC. Its translation: CATTTGLAETQYF.

This clonotype was counted only a few times. The genes are TRBV27 and TRBJ2-7; 8 bases agree with TRBD2. Unmatched junction bases numbered 6, after V lost 6 bases and J lost 2 bases. The CDR3 length is 14 residues. Per the germline V gene, CDR1 is MNHEY and CDR2 is SMNVEV (reference sequence). The CDR3 DNA reads as TGTGCCAGCAGGCCCCTCGGGGGGGCCTACGAGCAGTACTTC. It translates to CASRPLGGAYEQYF.

J is TRBJ2-3 and V is TRBV6-1; 9 bases align to TRBD2. The V and J ends lost 7 bases and 6 bases, in that order; junction bases with no gene match: 11. Germline CDR1 and CDR2: MNHNS and SASEGT. The CDR3 extends over 15 amino acids. The CDR3 reads CASIPAGGSRDTQYF. The CDR3 nucleotides are TGTGCCAGCATCCCAGCGGGGGGATCTAGGGATACGCAGTATTTT.

This clonotype was counted a single time. The rearrangement joins TRBV5-4 to TRBJ2-1, with 11 bases matching TRBD2. The CDR3 totals 17 residues. V shed 3 bases and J 0 bases; nucleotides not matched to a gene: 5. Germline V CDR1 and CDR2: SGHNT, YYREEE (reference sequence). For the CDR3, the DNA is TGTGCCAGCAGCTCCCGACTAGCGGGGATCTCCTACAATGAGCAGTTCTTC. This encodes CASSSRLAGISYNEQFF.

A note on this clonotype: The junction shows a germline mismatch at one end, possibly a read error. The chain carries TRBV7-9 and TRBJ2-1; TRBD2 matches at 14 bases. The CDR3 is made up of 17 amino acids. Germline loops: CDR1 SEHNR, CDR2 FQNEAQ (reference sequence). CDR3 sequence reads: CACSPGLAGALNNEQFF. The CDR3 coding sequence is TGTGCCTGCAGCCCGGGACTAGCGGGGGCATTGAACAATGAGCAGTTCTTC.

The chain couples TRBV5-1 to TRBJ1-3; TRBD1 might be the D (5 bases). This CDR3 region has 18 residues. CDR1 is SGHRS and CDR2 is YFSETQ in the germline V gene. V was trimmed by 0 bases and J by 0 bases, leaving 16 bases between them. The CDR3 nucleotides are TGCGCCAGCAGCTTGGGAGGTGCAGCAGGGTCCTCTGGAAACACCATATATTTT. Protein: CASSLGGAAGSSGNTIYF.

The rearrangement joins TRBV6-1 to TRBJ1-5; possible D gene TRBD1, 6 bases. Between the trimmed V and J ends, which lost 6 bases and 7 bases, there was a span of 25 bases. This CDR3 comprises 17 residues. Germline V gene data show CDR1 as MNHNS and CDR2 as SASEGT. Here the CDR3 DNA reads TGTGCCAGCAGGACCACAGGGCCACAATCTCGTAACCAGCCCCAGCATTTT. Translation: CASRTTGPQSRNQPQHF.

This clonotype came up a few times. The chain joins TRBV29-1 to TRBJ2-7; weak D call: TRBD2 (5 bases). The V gene lost 3 bases and the J gene lost 2 bases, with 11 bases spanning the gap. The CDR3 length is 13 residues. From germline, CDR1 is SQVTM and CDR2 ANQGSEA. In DNA form, the CDR3 reads TGCAGCGTTGACTTCGGGGTTCCCTACGAGCAGTACTTC. Translation: CSVDFGVPYEQYF.

This clonotype was detected a few times. The V gene is TRBV20-1, the J gene TRBJ2-7; D not certain. This CDR3 is built from 13 residues. Deletions cut 3 bases from V and 0 bases from J, with 9 bases between. The germline V gene encodes CDR1 DFQATT and CDR2 SNEGSKA (reference sequence). This chain's CDR3 is CSARAQNSYEQYF. The CDR3 DNA follows: TGCAGTGCTAGGGCTCAGAACTCCTACGAGCAGTACTTC.

Only a few counts were recorded for this clonotype. The V and J genes are TRBV2 and TRBJ2-1; TRBD2 agrees at 8 bases. CDR1 is SNHLY, CDR2 FYNNEI, per germline. The CDR3 runs to 15 residues. V shed 1 base and J 4 bases; nucleotides not matched to a gene: 3. The CDR3 DNA sequence: TGTGCCAGCAGTGAAGATAGACTAGCGTACAATGAGCAGTTCTTC. Its translation: CASSEDRLAYNEQFF.

V gene TRBV30 combines with J gene TRBJ2-1; TRBD1 is a possible D gene (6 bases). The CDR3 runs to 16 residues. The ends were cut back, 1 base at V and 8 bases at J, with 21 bases in the middle. CDR1 is GTSNPN, CDR2 SVGIG, per germline (reference sequence). The DNA of the CDR3 is TGTGCCTGGAGTGCCCCCCTGGTAACAGGGATCGATGAGCAGTTCTTC. Translation gives CAWSAPLVTGIDEQFF.

The rearrangement links TRBV20-1 to TRBJ1-1; D not certain. Trimming shortened V by 1 base and J by 4 bases, and 7 bases separated the two germline ends. This CDR3 comprises 12 residues. Per germline, CDR1 DFQATT and CDR2 SNEGSKA (reference sequence). CDR3 coding DNA: TGCAGTGCTAGAGTTACGGGCACTGAAGCTTTCTTT. Amino acid sequence: CSARVTGTEAFF.

CDR3 in DNA: TGTGCCACCAGCAGAGGGCAGTGGACAGATACGCAGTATTTT. Translated: CATSRGQWTDTQYF. The J gene is TRBJ2-3, the V gene TRBV15, with D hard to call. This CDR3 region has 14 residues. V was cut by 1 base and J by 3 bases, with 8 bases left in between. CDR1 is LNHNV and CDR2 is YYDKDF in the germline V gene (reference sequence).

The chain couples TRBV20-1 to TRBJ1-1; D unclear. The ends were cut back, 0 bases at V and 5 bases at J, with 7 bases in the middle. Germline V gene lookup returns CDR1 DFQATT and CDR2 SNEGSKA (reference sequence). The CDR3 length is 12 residues. CDR3 nucleotide sequence: TGCAGTGCTAGAGATTTGAGGACTGAAGCTTTCTTT. Encoded protein: CSARDLRTEAFF.

This clonotype turned up a few times. This sequence joins TRBV7-9 and TRBJ2-5; D is unresolved. This CDR3 region has 13 residues. Per germline, CDR1 SEHNR and CDR2 FQNEAQ (reference sequence). Between the trimmed V and J ends, which lost 1 base and 6 bases, there was a span of 9 bases. CDR3 region: CASSLGFLQTQYF. CDR3 DNA sequence: TGTGCCAGCAGCTTAGGTTTTCTCCAGACCCAGTACTTC.

The chain combines TRBV12-3 or TRBV12-4 with TRBJ2-2, with 11 nucleotides matching TRBD1. With 5 bases clipped from V and 6 bases from J, the junction kept 2 bases outside the gene matches. The CDR3 totals 14 residues. The CDR3 loop reads CASSGQGAPGELFF. In DNA form, the CDR3 reads TGTGCCAGCAGTGGACAGGGGGCCCCCGGGGAGCTGTTTTTT.

This clonotype was seen only a few times. The J gene is TRBJ1-1, the V gene TRBV20-1; D call uncertain. The CDR3 runs to 16 residues. The V and J ends lost 0 bases and 1 base respectively, with 15 bases between them. The germline CDR1 and CDR2 sequences are DFQATT and SNEGSKA (reference sequence). Written as DNA, the CDR3 is TGCAGTGCTAGAGATAACCTCGGGTCACCGAACACTGAAGCTTTCTTT. Protein product: CSARDNLGSPNTEAFF.

This clonotype was seen many times. V gene TRBV5-1 combines with J gene TRBJ2-3, with D possibly being TRBD1 (5 bases). Germline CDR1 SGHRS, CDR2 YFSETQ. This CDR3 is 15 amino acids long. Between the trimmed V and J ends, which lost 1 base and 0 bases, there was a span of 9 bases. CDR3: CASSLTGASTDTQYF. In nucleotides, the CDR3 is TGCGCCAGCAGCTTGACAGGTGCTAGCACAGATACGCAGTATTTT.

This clonotype was counted between two and nine times. The rearrangement links TRBV5-1 to TRBJ1-2; 7 bases match TRBD1. CDR1 and CDR2 from the germline V gene are SGHRS and YFSETQ. This CDR3 has 17 residues. The trim removed 0 bases at V and 6 bases at J, leaving 14 bases unmatched. DNA of the CDR3: TGCGCCAGCAGCTTGGAGCTGTTACAGGGGAACGGGAATGGCTACACCTTC. Translated, it gives CASSLELLQGNGNGYTF.

The gene calls are TRBV6-5 and TRBJ2-7, with 7 bases aligning to TRBD2. The CDR3 extends over 15 amino acids. Germline CDR1 reads MNHEY; CDR2 reads SVGAGI. V lost 2 bases and J lost 5; bases outside the gene matches: 9. CDR3 sequence reads: CASSYLWEGRDEQYF. As DNA, the CDR3 is TGTGCCAGCAGTTACCTCTGGGAGGGAAGGGACGAGCAGTACTTC.

V gene TRBV29-1 combines with J gene TRBJ2-1; 7 nucleotides agree with TRBD1. The CDR3 contains 13 residues. The V and J ends lost 7 bases and 3 bases, in that order; junction bases with no gene match: 6. In germline, CDR1 is SQVTM, CDR2 ANQGSEA. DNA for the CDR3: TGCAGCGGCAAGGGGGCGGGCTACAATGAGCAGTTCTTC. Its translation: CSGKGAGYNEQFF.

This clonotype was found once. A read error may account for a junction end that differs from germline. This sequence joins TRBV7-8 and TRBJ2-1, with D perhaps being TRBD1 or TRBD2 (5 bases each). CDR1 is SGHVS, CDR2 FQNEAQ, per germline. The CDR3 length is 15 residues. CDR3 sequence reads: CAGSPSEGQLNEQFF. The CDR3 nucleotides are TGTGCCGGCAGCCCAAGCGAGGGGCAGTTGAATGAGCAGTTCTTC.

The genes are TRBV12-3 or TRBV12-4 and TRBJ2-7; no definite D call. The CDR3 loop spans 16 amino acids. The V and J ends lost 6 bases and 4 bases respectively, with 22 bases between them. The CDR3 loop reads CASSPGRPNARYEQYF. CDR3 nucleotides: TGTGCCAGCAGCCCCGGCAGGCCCAATGCCCGTTACGAGCAGTACTTC.

This chain joins TRBV6-5 and TRBJ1-1, with D unresolved. Germline CDR1 is MNHEY and CDR2 is SVGAGI. V was cut by 7 bases and J by 8 bases, with 17 bases left in between. CDR3 length: 13 amino acids. The CDR3 region is CASNTAGLTEAFF. The CDR3 DNA follows: TGTGCCAGCAACACCGCCGGGTTAACAGAAGCTTTCTTT.